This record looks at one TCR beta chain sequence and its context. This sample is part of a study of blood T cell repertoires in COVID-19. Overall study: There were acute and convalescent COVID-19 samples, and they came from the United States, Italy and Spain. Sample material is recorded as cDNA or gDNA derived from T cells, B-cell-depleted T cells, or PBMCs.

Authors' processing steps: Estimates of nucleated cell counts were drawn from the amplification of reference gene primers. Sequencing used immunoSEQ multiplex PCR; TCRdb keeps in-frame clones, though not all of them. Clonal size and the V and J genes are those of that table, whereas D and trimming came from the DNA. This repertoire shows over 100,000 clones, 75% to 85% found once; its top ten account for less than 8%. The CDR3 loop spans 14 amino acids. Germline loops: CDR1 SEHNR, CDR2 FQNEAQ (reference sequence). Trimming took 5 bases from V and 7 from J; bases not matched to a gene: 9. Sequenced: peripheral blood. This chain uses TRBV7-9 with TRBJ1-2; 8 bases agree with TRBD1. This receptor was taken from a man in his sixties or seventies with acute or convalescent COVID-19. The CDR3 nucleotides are TGTGCCAGCAGCCTGGACAGGGCAGGAGGTGGCTACACCTTC. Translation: CASSLDRAGGGYTF. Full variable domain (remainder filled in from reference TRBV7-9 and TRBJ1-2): DTGVSQNPRHKITKRGQNVTFRCDPISEHNRLYWYRQTLGQGPEFLTYFQNEAQLEKSRLLSDRFSAERPKGSFSTLEIQRTEQGDSAMYLCASSLDRAGGGYTFGSGTRLTVV.